This record looks at one TCR beta chain sequence and its context. Antigen unknown. The data stem from a study of OX40 agonist ivuxolimab in advanced cancers. Overall study context: An agonistic human IgG2 monoclonal antibody against OX40 (CD134) was given. Regarding the study as a whole: Fewer expanded clones were found on average in CD4+ than in CD8+ T cells.

Repertoires were generated with immunoSEQ multiplex PCR, while TCRdb's copy carries only in-frame clones and drops some. The sample contains 70,000 to 85,000 clones, around nine tenths of which appear only once. The CDR3 sequence is 12 residues long. The ends lost 6 bases at V and 5 bases at J; junction bases unmatched: 3. Per germline, CDR1 MNHNS and CDR2 SASEGT. At cycle 4 day 1, cycle 7 day 1, and baseline, blood was sampled. The clonotype comes from an adult with an advanced solid tumor such as melanoma, head and neck, liver or kidney cancer. V and J are TRBV6-1 and TRBJ1-2, with 7 bases aligning to TRBD1. The specimen comprised CD4+ or CD8+ T cells sorted from blood, sampled in a trial of the OX40 agonist ivuxolimab. CDR3 region: CASRRDSYGYTF. The CDR3 DNA sequence: TGTGCCAGCAGGAGGGACAGTTATGGCTACACCTTC.